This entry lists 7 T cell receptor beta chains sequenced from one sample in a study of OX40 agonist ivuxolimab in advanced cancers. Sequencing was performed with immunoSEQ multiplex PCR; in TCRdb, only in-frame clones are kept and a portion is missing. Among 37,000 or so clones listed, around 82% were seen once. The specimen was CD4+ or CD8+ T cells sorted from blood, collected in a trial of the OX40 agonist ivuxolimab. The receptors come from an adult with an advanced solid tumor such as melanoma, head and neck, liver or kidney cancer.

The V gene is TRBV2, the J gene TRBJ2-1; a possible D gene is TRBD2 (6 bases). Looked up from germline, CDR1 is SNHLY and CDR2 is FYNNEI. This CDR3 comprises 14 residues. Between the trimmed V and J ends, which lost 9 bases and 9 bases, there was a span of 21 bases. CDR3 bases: TGTGCCAGTACCCCGGGACTCCGATATGGTGAGCAGTTCTTC. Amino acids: CASTPGLRYGEQFF. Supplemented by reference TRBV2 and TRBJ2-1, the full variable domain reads EPEVTQTPSHQVTQMGQEVILRCVPISNHLYFYWYRQILGQKVEFLVSFYNNEISEKSEIFDDQFSVERPDGSNFTLKIRSTKLEDSAMYFCASTPGLRYGEQFFGPGTRLTVL.

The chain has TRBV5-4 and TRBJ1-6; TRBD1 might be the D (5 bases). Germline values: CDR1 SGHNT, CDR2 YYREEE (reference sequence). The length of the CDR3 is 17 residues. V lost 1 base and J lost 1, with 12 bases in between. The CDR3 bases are TGTGCCAGCAGCTTGTTCAGGGTCGGTTCCTATAATTCACCCCTCCACTTT. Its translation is CASSLFRVGSYNSPLHF.

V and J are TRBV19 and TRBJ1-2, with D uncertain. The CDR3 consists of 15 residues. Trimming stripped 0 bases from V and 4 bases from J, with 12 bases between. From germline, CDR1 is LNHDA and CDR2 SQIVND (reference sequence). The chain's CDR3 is CASSIDRQLRYGYTF. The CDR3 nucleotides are TGTGCCAGTAGTATAGACCGTCAGCTACGCTATGGCTACACCTTC.

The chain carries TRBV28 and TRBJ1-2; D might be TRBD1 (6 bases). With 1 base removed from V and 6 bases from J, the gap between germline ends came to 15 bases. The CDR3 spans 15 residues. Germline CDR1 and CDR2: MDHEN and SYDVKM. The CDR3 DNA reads TGTGCCAGCAGTTTATACCCACCCAGGGGCAATGGCTACACCTTC. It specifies CASSLYPPRGNGYTF.

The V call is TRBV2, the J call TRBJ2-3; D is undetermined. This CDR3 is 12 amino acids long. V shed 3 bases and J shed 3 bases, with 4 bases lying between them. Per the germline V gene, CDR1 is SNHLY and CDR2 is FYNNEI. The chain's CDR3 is CASSDPTDTQYF. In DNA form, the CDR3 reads TGTGCCAGCAGTGATCCAACAGATACGCAGTATTTT.

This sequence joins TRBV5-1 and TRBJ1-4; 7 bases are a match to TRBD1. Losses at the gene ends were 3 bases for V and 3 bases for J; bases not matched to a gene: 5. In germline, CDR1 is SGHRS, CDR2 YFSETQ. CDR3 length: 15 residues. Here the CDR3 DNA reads TGCGCCAGCAGCTATTGGACAGGACCTAATGAAAAACTGTTTTTT. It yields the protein CASSYWTGPNEKLFF.

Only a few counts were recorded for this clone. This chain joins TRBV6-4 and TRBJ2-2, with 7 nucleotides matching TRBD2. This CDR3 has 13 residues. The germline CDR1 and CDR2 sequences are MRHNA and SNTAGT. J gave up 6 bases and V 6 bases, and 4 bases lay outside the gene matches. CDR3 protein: CASRPTSAGELFF. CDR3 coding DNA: TGTGCCAGCAGACCTACTAGCGCCGGGGAGCTGTTTTTT.